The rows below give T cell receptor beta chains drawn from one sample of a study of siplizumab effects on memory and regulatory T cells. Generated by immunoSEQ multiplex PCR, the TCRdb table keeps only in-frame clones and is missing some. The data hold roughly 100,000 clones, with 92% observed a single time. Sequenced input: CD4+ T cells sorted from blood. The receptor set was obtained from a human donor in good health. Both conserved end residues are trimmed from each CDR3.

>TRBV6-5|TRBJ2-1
ASSSHGKADHEQF
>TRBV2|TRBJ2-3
ASSEVDTQY
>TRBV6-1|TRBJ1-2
ASRGGQGGGYT
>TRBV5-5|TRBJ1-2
ASSSRGGNYGYT
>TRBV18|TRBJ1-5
ASSRAGNQPQH
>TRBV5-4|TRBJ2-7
ASSLAGFLAGGPVEQY
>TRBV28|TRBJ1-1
ASGDRGRSLNTEAF
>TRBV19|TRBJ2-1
ASSLTSGGRNEQF
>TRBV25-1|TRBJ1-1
ASSDGGGDTEAF
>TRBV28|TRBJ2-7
ASSPGLAGYEQY
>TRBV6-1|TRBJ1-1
ASSGQGRGTEAF
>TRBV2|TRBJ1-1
ASLGNTEAF
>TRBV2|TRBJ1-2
ASSDRGWNGYT
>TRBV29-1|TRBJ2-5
SVDGGTRETQY
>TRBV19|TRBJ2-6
ASLMGGPGANVLT
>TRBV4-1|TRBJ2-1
ASSPRSQGVADEQF
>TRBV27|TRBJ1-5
ASSLASPNSNQPQH
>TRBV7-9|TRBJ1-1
ASSAQGNTEAF
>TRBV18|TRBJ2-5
ASSLAGGRETQY
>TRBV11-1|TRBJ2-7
ASSDWLSYEQY
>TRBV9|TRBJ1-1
ASSVETGMDTEAF
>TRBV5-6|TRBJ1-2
ASSSRRDAANYGYT
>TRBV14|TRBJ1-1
ASSQEIRTLNTEAF
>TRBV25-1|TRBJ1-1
ASSELGAAF
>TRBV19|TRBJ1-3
ATSRGSGNTIY
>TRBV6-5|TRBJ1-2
ASSYSLTNYGYT
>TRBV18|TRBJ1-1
ASSPQGLNTEAF
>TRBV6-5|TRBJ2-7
ASSYGAVYEQY
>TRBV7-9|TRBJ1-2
ASSEGGETNYGYT
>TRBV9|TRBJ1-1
ASSVDAVSVYTPAF
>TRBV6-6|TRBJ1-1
ASRLGGTEAF
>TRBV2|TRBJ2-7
ASSAGRRYYEQY
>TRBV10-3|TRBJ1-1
ATTRPGDTGRIGRTEAF
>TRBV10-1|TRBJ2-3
ASSESSTDTQY
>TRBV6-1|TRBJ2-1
ASSDRQGAVLNEQF